This entry concerns a single T cell receptor beta chain. Trimming removed 5 bases at V and 5 bases at J, with 17 bases between. Germline V gene lookup returns CDR1 KGHDR and CDR2 SFDVKD. The CDR3 is 15 amino acids. Profiled with immunoSEQ multiplex PCR; TCRdb holds only in-frame clones, not every one. The sample includes around 120,000 clones, 80% to 95% of them seen just once. The data were taken from a study of T cell responses to AZD1222 COVID-19 vaccine. This material consisted of peripheral blood, taken on day 0 of AZD1222 vaccination. This sequence was found in an adult in good health. The chain uses TRBV24-1 and TRBJ2-5, with D possibly being TRBD1 (5 bases). The CDR3 DNA reads as TGTGCCACCAGTGCAGGAGCAGGGTCGTGGGAGACCCAGTACTTC. Translated, it gives CATSAGAGSWETQYF.